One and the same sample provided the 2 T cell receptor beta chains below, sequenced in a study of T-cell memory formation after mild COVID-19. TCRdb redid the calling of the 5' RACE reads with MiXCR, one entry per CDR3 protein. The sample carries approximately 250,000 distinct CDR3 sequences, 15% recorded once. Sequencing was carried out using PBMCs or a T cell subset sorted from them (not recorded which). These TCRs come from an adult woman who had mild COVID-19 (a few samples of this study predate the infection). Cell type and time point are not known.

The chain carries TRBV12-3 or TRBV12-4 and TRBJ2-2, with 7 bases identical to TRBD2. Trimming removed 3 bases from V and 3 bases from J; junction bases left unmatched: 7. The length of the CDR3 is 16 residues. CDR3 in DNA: TGTGCCAGCAGTTTCGCCGGGACTAAGTACACCGGGGAGCTGTTTTTT. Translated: CASSFAGTKYTGELFF.

This CDR3 is CASSSTGGRSNEQFF. CDR3 coding DNA: TGTGCCAGCAGCTCTACAGGGGGTCGGTCCAATGAGCAGTTCTTC. The V and J genes are TRBV5-4 and TRBJ2-1; TRBD1 matches at 8 bases. J lost 6 bases, V lost 3 bases, and 8 bases had no gene match. In germline, CDR1 is SGHNT, CDR2 YYREEE (reference sequence). This CDR3 has 15 amino acids.